What follows is one T cell receptor beta chain and its context. Antigen specificity is unknown. The sample belongs to a study of siplizumab effects on memory and regulatory T cells. V was cut by 4 bases and J by 1 base, with 16 bases left in between. Germline V CDR1 and CDR2: SGHAT, FQNNGV. This CDR3 is built from 16 residues. Notes on the study in general: Memory T cells appeared less diverse than naive cells, which seemed to contribute substantially to alloresponse.

TCRdb's copy holds only in-frame clones and misses some; the assay was immunoSEQ multiplex PCR. The data hold 110,000 or so clones, with 85% to 95% observed a single time. Sample: CD4+ T cells sorted from blood. The chain employs TRBV11-2 and TRBJ1-1; D is perhaps TRBD1 (6 bases). This receptor was obtained from a human donor in good health. For the CDR3, the DNA is TGTGCCAGCAGCTCCATCCAGGGGACCTCGAACACTGAAGCTTTCTTT. This encodes CASSSIQGTSNTEAFF.